This T cell receptor (beta chain) was sequenced for a study of blood T cell repertoires in COVID-19. Study context: COVID-19 samples collected from the United States, Italy and Spain covered acute and convalescent phases. Sources were T cells, B-cell-depleted T cells, or PBMCs; the material itself was cDNA or gDNA.

Authors' methods: Reference gene primer amplification gave estimated nucleated cell counts. TCRdb keeps only in-frame clones here, not all; method: immunoSEQ multiplex PCR. V and J calls and clone size come straight from that table; D and trimming were deduced from the DNA. This repertoire shows about 190,000 clones, roughly four fifths found once; its top ten account for more than 4.5%. The TCR was taken from a woman between 65 and 79 years old with active or convalescent COVID-19. Material for sequencing was peripheral blood.

CDR3 DNA: TGTGCCACCAGTGGCTGGACAGTTGGCAATCAGCCCCAGCATTTT. This translates into CATSGWTVGNQPQHF. The V and J genes are TRBV24-1 and TRBJ1-5; maybe TRBD1 (6 bases). The CDR3 length is 15 residues. V gave up 5 bases and J gave up 2 bases, with 12 bases separating them. The germline gives CDR1 KGHDR, CDR2 SFDVKD.